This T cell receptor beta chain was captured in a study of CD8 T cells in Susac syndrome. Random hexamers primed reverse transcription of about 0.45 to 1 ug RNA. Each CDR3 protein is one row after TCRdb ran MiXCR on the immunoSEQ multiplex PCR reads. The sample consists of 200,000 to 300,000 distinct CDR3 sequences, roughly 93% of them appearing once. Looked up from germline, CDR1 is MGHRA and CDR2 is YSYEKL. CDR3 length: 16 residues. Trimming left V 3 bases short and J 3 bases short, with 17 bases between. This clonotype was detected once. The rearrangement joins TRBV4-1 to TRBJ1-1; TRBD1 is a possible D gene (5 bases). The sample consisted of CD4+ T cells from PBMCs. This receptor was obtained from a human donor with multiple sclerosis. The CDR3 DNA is TGCGCCAGCAGCCAGGCGAGGCGGGGACCGGACACTGAAGCTTTCTTT. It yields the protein CASSQARRGPDTEAFF.